Listed below are T cell receptor beta chains from one sample, sequenced in a study of blood T cell repertoires in COVID-19. Using immunoSEQ multiplex PCR, the repertoire was profiled, and TCRdb retains in-frame clones only, with some absent. Altogether 250,000 to 350,000 clones are present, roughly nine tenths being singletons, with the ten largest covering 6% to 7%. Sample: PBMCs or T cells enriched from blood (not recorded which). These receptors originate from a woman between 40 and 50 years old who had recovered from COVID-19. Both conserved end residues are part of each CDR3. A D gene is named only where the DNA matches it firmly. Part of the rows lack a size; the others show once, few, many or a class for expanded clones.

clone_size,v_call,d_call,j_call,cdr3_nt,cdr3_aa
.,TRBV28,.,TRBJ1-5,TGTGCCAGCACCCTCGGCGGGTTTGGGCAGCCCCAGCATTTT,CASTLGGFGQPQHF
once,TRBV7-3,.,TRBJ2-5,TGTGCCAGCAGCTTAAATCCGGTTAGCCGCGGAGAGACCCAGTACTTC,CASSLNPVSRGETQYF
.,TRBV28,TRBD1,TRBJ1-3,TGTGCCAGCAGTCTTCGTGGGACAGTTGGAAACACCATATATTTT,CASSLRGTVGNTIYF
.,TRBV7-3,.,TRBJ1-5,TGTGCCAGCAGCGTGGCCCCTGGGAGCCAGCCCCAGCATTTT,CASSVAPGSQPQHF
.,TRBV28,.,TRBJ1-5,TGTGCCAGCAGTTATGGCAGGGGTTTTCAGCCCCAGCATTTT,CASSYGRGFQPQHF
.,TRBV6-5,TRBD1,TRBJ2-2,TGTGCCAGCAGGTCCGGGACAGGGGTAGCCGGGGAGCTGTTTTTT,CASRSGTGVAGELFF
.,TRBV18,TRBD2,TRBJ2-7,TGTGCCAGCTCACCGGTAGCGGGACTCCATATGTACGAGCAGTACTTC,CASSPVAGLHMYEQYF
.,TRBV10-3,TRBD2,TRBJ2-5,TGTGCCATCAGGGCCTCGGGGACTAGCGGGGAAGAGACCCAGTACTTC,CAIRASGTSGEETQYF
.,TRBV18,.,TRBJ1-2,TGTGCCAGCTCGCGAGACCTACCCGGGGGTGGCTATGGCTACACCTTC,CASSRDLPGGGYGYTF
.,TRBV2,.,TRBJ2-2,TGTGCCAGCAGGGGGCAGGGTCCGGGCGGGGAGCTGTTTTTT,CASRGQGPGGELFF
.,TRBV6-6,TRBD1,TRBJ1-4,TGTGCCAGCAGTCGTACCGGGACAGGGTTTAGCCCCAATGAAAAACTGTTTTTT,CASSRTGTGFSPNEKLFF
.,TRBV19,.,TRBJ1-5,TGTGCCAGTAGTAGCAGGTTAAGACAGCCCCAGCATTTT,CASSSRLRQPQHF
.,TRBV11-2,.,TRBJ2-5,TGTGCCAGCAGTGGCCCGTACCAAGAGACCCAGTACTTC,CASSGPYQETQYF
few,TRBV29-1,.,TRBJ1-2,TGCAGCGTATCGACACATCTTTATGGCTACACCTTC,CSVSTHLYGYTF
.,TRBV9,.,TRBJ2-4,TGTGCCAGCAGCGGATCCGATAGGGGCGGACCTTTGAACATTCAGTACTTC,CASSGSDRGGPLNIQYF
.,TRBV2,.,TRBJ1-5,TGTGCCAGCAGTGCAGCAAGACAGGCCCGGGGTCAGCCCCAGCATTTT,CASSAARQARGQPQHF
.,TRBV18,TRBD2,TRBJ2-5,TGTGCCAGCTCCCTGCGGGGGATCCCAGAGACCCAGTACTTC,CASSLRGIPETQYF
.,TRBV18,.,TRBJ1-1,TGTGCCAGCTCACCGGGTCAGAGCGTCGCATGGGCTTTCTTT,CASSPGQSVAWAFF
.,TRBV5-1,TRBD1,TRBJ2-5,TGCGCCAGTTCCGGGACAGGGGTTTTGGAGACCCAGTACTTC,CASSGTGVLETQYF
.,TRBV20-1,.,TRBJ2-1,TGCAGTGTAAACAATGAGCAGTTCTTC,CSVNNEQFF
.,TRBV28,.,TRBJ1-5,TGTGCCAGCAGTTCAAGGGCCCCGCGGGCCCAGCATTTT,CASSSRAPRAQHF
.,TRBV19,TRBD1,TRBJ1-2,TGTGCCAGTAGTCCAACGGCGTTCAGGGGGCTGGGAGGCTACACCTTC,CASSPTAFRGLGGYTF
.,TRBV28,.,TRBJ1-2,TGTGCCAGCAGTTCGCCGGGAACAGGGAGATGGAATGGCTACACCTTC,CASSSPGTGRWNGYTF
.,TRBV13,.,TRBJ2-3,TGTGCCAGCAGCTTAGAGGGCGGGGCAACAGATACGCAGTATTTT,CASSLEGGATDTQYF
.,TRBV7-7,.,TRBJ2-2,TGTGCTAGCCGTAGCACCACGACCGGGGAGCTGTTTTTT,CASRSTTTGELFF
once,TRBV29-1,TRBD1,TRBJ1-2,TGCAGCGTTGAACTACAGGGGGCGAATGGCTACACCTTC,CSVELQGANGYTF
.,TRBV4-2,TRBD2,TRBJ2-1,TGTGCCAGCAGCCGACCTACTAGCGGGAGGGCCCGGAGTTACAATGAGCAGTTCTTC,CASSRPTSGRARSYNEQFF
.,TRBV11-3,.,TRBJ2-2,TGTGCCAGCAGCCGGACAGTGACCGGGGAGCTGTTTTTT,CASSRTVTGELFF
few,TRBV30,TRBD1,TRBJ1-2,TGTGCCTCCCTGAAGGGGGCGACTGGCTACACCTTC,CASLKGATGYTF
.,TRBV11-2,.,TRBJ2-3,TGTGCCAGCAGCTTAATGTTCGGTGATGGCACAGATACGCAGTATTTT,CASSLMFGDGTDTQYF
.,TRBV21-1,.,TRBJ2-7,TGTGCCAGCAGCAAAAGTGGGAACCGGGACAGGTGGGGTTACGAGCAGTACTTC,CASSKSGNRDRWGYEQYF
.,TRBV28,.,TRBJ1-1,TGTGCCAGCAGTTGGCGGCTGAACACTGAAGCTTTCTTT,CASSWRLNTEAFF
.,TRBV9,.,TRBJ2-7,TGTGCCAGCAGCGTGAGGGCTCACGAGCAGTACTTC,CASSVRAHEQYF
many,TRBV14,TRBD2,TRBJ2-7,TGTGCCAGCAGCCAAGCGGGACTTAGGAGCGGGAGGGCCTATTACTACGAGCAGTACTTC,CASSQAGLRSGRAYYYEQYF
.,TRBV18,.,TRBJ2-3,TGTGCCAGCTCAACAGGGTTGGAAGATACGCAGTATTTT,CASSTGLEDTQYF
.,TRBV7-2,TRBD1,TRBJ2-5,TGTGCCAGCAGCTTAGGGCCCGGACAGGGTAGGGAGACCCAGTACTTC,CASSLGPGQGRETQYF
.,TRBV9,.,TRBJ1-1,TGTGCCAGCAGCCCCCAGACGGACTTGAACACTGAAGCTTTCTTT,CASSPQTDLNTEAFF
.,TRBV19,.,TRBJ2-1,TGTGCCAGTAGTAGGGGCGGCTCCTACAATGAGCAGTTCTTC,CASSRGGSYNEQFF
once,TRBV7-2,.,TRBJ2-2,TGTGCCAGCAGCCCCGGACTCTTATCCAGCGGGGAGCTGTTTTTT,CASSPGLLSSGELFF